The T cell receptor (beta chain) described here comes from a study of blood T cell repertoires in COVID-19. Background on the study: From the United States, Italy and Spain came samples of acute and convalescent COVID-19.

Seattle cases were enrolled at active infection and followed longitudinally. In the original processing: Researchers report that nucleated cell counts were estimated from reference gene primer amplification. Produced via immunoSEQ multiplex PCR; TCRdb's table is partial and in-frame only. The V and J calls and clone size come from that table; D and trimming were worked out from the DNA. The table includes around 260,000 clones, roughly nine tenths detected once. This CDR3 has 13 amino acids. CDR1 is SGHTA, CDR2 FQGNSA, per germline. V was pared by 2 bases and J by 0 bases, with 4 bases between. The chain recombines TRBV7-2 with TRBJ1-1; D remains ambiguous. The source of this sequence is a woman under 40 with COVID-19, enrolled during active disease. Sequenced: peripheral blood. The CDR3 loop is CASSLSVNTEAFF. The CDR3 nucleotides are TGTGCCAGCAGCTTATCAGTGAACACTGAAGCTTTCTTT.